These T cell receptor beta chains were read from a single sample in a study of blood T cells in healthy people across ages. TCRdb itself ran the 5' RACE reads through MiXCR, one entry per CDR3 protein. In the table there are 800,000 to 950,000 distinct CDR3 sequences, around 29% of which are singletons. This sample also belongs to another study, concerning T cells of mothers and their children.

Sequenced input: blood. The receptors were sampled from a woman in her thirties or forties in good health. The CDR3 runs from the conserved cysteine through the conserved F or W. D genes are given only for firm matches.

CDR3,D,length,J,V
CASTGTETEAFF,TRBD1,12,TRBJ1-1,TRBV2
CASSRKTSVGVYQETQYF,.,18,TRBJ2-5,TRBV3-1
CASSRLAVSYNEQYF,TRBD2,15,.,TRBV7-2
CASSHRQGRNTEAFF,TRBD1,15,TRBJ1-1,TRBV14
CASSLAAVTDTQYF,.,14,TRBJ2-3,TRBV5-1
CASSPRSGMVREQYF,.,15,TRBJ2-7,TRBV7-9
CASSALTVNTEAFF,.,14,TRBJ1-1,TRBV9
CASSPGQAYSGANVLTF,TRBD1,17,TRBJ2-6,TRBV19
CASTREGYADTQYF,TRBD2,14,TRBJ2-3,TRBV2
CSARVTGQLNQPQHF,TRBD1,15,TRBJ1-5,TRBV20-1
CASSLARQANTEAFF,.,15,TRBJ1-1,TRBV5-1
CSAIFSGNEQFF,.,12,TRBJ2-1,TRBV20-1
CASSKQGANYNEQFF,.,15,TRBJ2-1,TRBV19
CASRSGTGDETQYF,TRBD1,14,TRBJ2-5,TRBV5-1
CASSLYWATMNTEAFF,.,16,TRBJ1-1,TRBV7-2
CASSQDRQSSYNEQFF,.,16,TRBJ2-1,TRBV4-3
CSVSGTGSYEQYF,TRBD1,13,.,TRBV29-1
CASSLILAGCPYEQYF,.,16,TRBJ2-7,TRBV12-3/TRBV12-4
CASSYNSGGLFYEQYF,TRBD2,16,TRBJ2-7,TRBV13
CASRIQGANTGELFF,TRBD1,15,TRBJ2-2,TRBV12-3/TRBV12-4
CASSHQLGSEQYF,.,13,TRBJ2-7,TRBV5-4
CASSQDTTTAYEQYF,.,15,TRBJ2-7,TRBV4-2
CSVAQGFYEQYF,.,12,TRBJ2-7,TRBV29-1
CASSYGGADSPLHF,.,14,TRBJ1-6,TRBV6-2/TRBV6-3
CASSLGQGDPEQYF,TRBD1,14,TRBJ2-7,TRBV12-3/TRBV12-4
CASSLSPAQGGSYNEQFF,.,18,TRBJ2-1,TRBV4-1
CASSLLGGAYTYEQYF,TRBD2,16,TRBJ2-7,TRBV7-9
CASRRSGNQPQHF,.,13,TRBJ1-5,TRBV28
CASSLTSANTEAFF,.,14,TRBJ1-1,TRBV7-2
CASSRPNQRPYNEQFF,.,16,TRBJ2-1,TRBV7-2
CASSRTGTAKKNIQYF,TRBD1,16,TRBJ2-4,TRBV19
CASSLAGGLQEDTQYF,.,16,TRBJ2-3,TRBV5-1
CASSLATGVVNEQYF,.,15,TRBJ2-7,TRBV7-2
CASSVKTKGVFHNEQYF,.,17,TRBJ2-7,TRBV9
CASKESIYNEQFF,.,13,TRBJ2-1,TRBV28
CSARDRGPGGRAFF,.,14,TRBJ1-1,TRBV20-1
CASRPIVGGYTF,.,12,TRBJ1-2,TRBV3-1
CASSIGRGGAYEQYF,.,15,TRBJ2-7,TRBV19
CASSPRGDRNEQFF,.,14,TRBJ2-1,TRBV5-1
CASSSSQGKTYEQYF,.,15,TRBJ2-7,TRBV7-2
CSARAASGGNTDTQYF,TRBD2,16,TRBJ2-3,TRBV20-1
CASSQRASTEEQYF,.,14,TRBJ2-7,TRBV3-1